These 13 T cell receptor beta chains came from one sample sequenced in a study of blood T cell repertoires in COVID-19. This table comes from immunoSEQ multiplex PCR, and its TCRdb copy is limited to in-frame clones, with some not included. The sample lists around 68,000 clones; over 85% were seen once. The sequenced material came from peripheral blood. The receptors were sampled from a man aged 65 to 79 with active COVID-19.

The genes are TRBV11-3 and TRBJ1-4; the D is unclear. The CDR3 covers 14 residues. CDR1 is SGHNT, CDR2 YENEEA, per germline. V was cut by 5 bases and J by 0 bases, with 7 bases left in between. The CDR3 DNA sequence: TGTGCCAGCAGCCTCGGAGCAACTAATGAAAAACTGTTTTTT. Translation gives CASSLGATNEKLFF.

The chain uses TRBV4-1 and TRBJ2-3; D is ambiguous. CDR1 is MGHRA and CDR2 is YSYEKL in the germline V gene. Trimming cost V 0 bases and J 1 base, with 11 bases left between them. CDR3 length: 16 residues. CDR3 protein: CASSQDPGVGTDTQYF. DNA for the CDR3: TGCGCCAGCAGCCAAGATCCAGGTGTCGGCACAGATACGCAGTATTTT.

There are a few counts of this clone. V and J are TRBV7-9 and TRBJ1-2; D might be TRBD1 (6 bases). V was cut by 5 bases and J by 6 bases, with 25 bases left in between. The CDR3 spans 17 residues. Germline V gives CDR1 SEHNR, CDR2 FQNEAQ (reference sequence). For the CDR3, the DNA is TGTGCCAGCAGCCCCGGGAGGGGGGGGCGGTCATCGGATGGCTACACCTTC. As protein: CASSPGRGGRSSDGYTF. The full variable domain, completed using reference TRBV7-9 and TRBJ1-2, is DTGVSQNPRHKITKRGQNVTFRCDPISEHNRLYWYRQTLGQGPEFLTYFQNEAQLEKSRLLSDRFSAERPKGSFSTLEIQRTEQGDSAMYLCASSPGRGGRSSDGYTFGSGTRLTVV.

V usage is TRBV4-2 and J usage is TRBJ2-1, with 9 bases aligning to TRBD1. The germline gives CDR1 LGHNA, CDR2 YNFKEQ. V lost 4 bases to trimming and J lost 0 bases; unmatched junction nucleotides: 7. The CDR3 totals 17 residues. The DNA for the CDR3 is TGTGCCAGCAGCCTTACAGGGGGCCCGAACTCCTACAATGAGCAGTTCTTC. Its protein product is CASSLTGGPNSYNEQFF.

The chain links TRBV2 to TRBJ2-2; 10 bases match TRBD1. V shed 5 bases and J 6 bases; nucleotides not matched to a gene: 3. Germline V gives CDR1 SNHLY, CDR2 FYNNEI. There are 14 residues in the CDR3. The CDR3 protein is CASSTDRGSGELFF. CDR3 sequence (DNA): TGTGCCAGCAGTACGGACAGGGGGTCCGGGGAGCTGTTTTTT. Drawing the rest from reference TRBV2 and TRBJ2-2, the complete variable domain is EPEVTQTPSHQVTQMGQEVILRCVPISNHLYFYWYRQILGQKVEFLVSFYNNEISEKSEIFDDQFSVERPDGSNFTLKIRSTKLEDSAMYFCASSTDRGSGELFFGEGSRLTVL.

V is TRBV4-1 and J is TRBJ2-7, with TRBD2 matching over 9 bases. This CDR3 spans 16 amino acids. The germline V gene encodes CDR1 MGHRA and CDR2 YSYEKL. After removal of 2 bases from V and 3 bases from J, the junction contained 8 bases not matched to a gene. CDR3 region: CASSQPLAGQYYEQYF. CDR3 DNA sequence: TGCGCCAGCAGCCAACCCCTAGCGGGGCAGTACTACGAGCAGTACTTC.

This chain uses TRBV7-8 with TRBJ2-7; 8 positions match TRBD1. The CDR3 sequence is 15 residues long. Germline V gene sequence: CDR1 SGHVS, CDR2 FQNEAQ. J lost 2 bases, V lost 5 bases, and 8 bases had no gene match. CDR3 DNA: TGTGCCAGCAGCCCCCCCAGGACAGGGCCCTACGAGCAGTACTTC. The encoded protein is CASSPPRTGPYEQYF.

This clone appeared a single time. This chain links TRBV21-1 with TRBJ1-1; TRBD1, the table's D call, was not compared with the DNA. TRBV21-1 is noted as a pseudogene. The CDR3 is 16 amino acids. The CDR3 protein is CASSKARGPLNTEAFF. CDR3 bases: TGTGCCAGCAGCAAGGCCAGGGGGCCTTTGAACACTGAAGCTTTCTTT.

This rearrangement joins TRBV20-1 to TRBJ2-7; possible D gene TRBD1, 5 bases. Trimming stripped 3 bases from V and 0 bases from J, with 9 bases between. Per germline, CDR1 DFQATT and CDR2 SNEGSKA (reference sequence). This CDR3 region has 13 residues. The CDR3 nucleotides are TGCAGTGCTAGTCCCGACAGCTCCTACGAGCAGTACGTC. Translation: CSASPDSSYEQYV.

The rearrangement uses TRBV11-3 and TRBJ2-1, with 7 bases aligning to TRBD2. The CDR3 totals 15 residues. The V and J ends lost 4 bases and 7 bases, in that order; junction bases with no gene match: 10. Germline V gene lookup returns CDR1 SGHNT and CDR2 YENEEA. The CDR3 here is CASSYRSGTTNEQFF. In nucleotides, the CDR3 is TGTGCCAGCAGCTATAGATCCGGGACTACGAATGAGCAGTTCTTC. The full variable domain, with the rest looked up from reference TRBV11-3 and TRBJ2-1, is EAGVVQSPRYKIIEKKQPVAFWCNPISGHNTLYWYLQNLGQGPELLIRYENEEAVDDSQLPKDRFSAERLKGVDSTLKIQPAELGDSAVYLCASSYRSGTTNEQFFGPGTRLTVL.

The table lists this clone with a count of one. The chain recombines TRBV18 with TRBJ2-2; 7 bases line up with TRBD2. This CDR3 comprises 16 residues. With 6 bases clipped from V and 0 bases from J, the junction kept 7 bases outside the gene matches. Germline CDR1 is KGHSH and CDR2 is LQKENI. The CDR3 sequence is CASSQSGVTNTGELFF. In nucleotides, the CDR3 is TGTGCCAGCTCCCAAAGCGGGGTTACGAACACCGGGGAGCTGTTTTTT.

J is TRBJ2-6 and V is TRBV18, with D maybe TRBD2 (5 bases). The CDR3 sequence is 20 residues long. Looked up from germline, CDR1 is KGHSH and CDR2 is LQKENI. Trimming removed 1 base at V and 0 bases at J, with 19 bases between. The CDR3 region is CASSPLELSQTTSGANVLTF. The CDR3 DNA reads as TGTGCCAGCTCACCACTGGAGCTTAGTCAGACTACCTCTGGGGCCAACGTCCTGACTTTC.

This clone has a single count. The J gene is TRBJ2-2, the V gene TRBV9; maybe TRBD1 (6 bases). Trimming took 3 bases from V and 1 from J, leaving 13 bases between them. The V gene's germline CDR1 is SGDLS and CDR2 YYNGEE. This CDR3 spans 16 amino acids. The CDR3 DNA follows: TGTGCCAGCAGCGATCCGGGACATTGGAACACCGGGGAGCTGTTTTTT. Translated, it gives CASSDPGHWNTGELFF.